This passage covers 10 T cell receptor beta chains from one sample sequenced in a study of T cell changes during pregnancy in multiple sclerosis. Only in-frame clones appear in the TCRdb table, and some are missing; sequencing was by immunoSEQ multiplex PCR. The sample has approximately 110,000 clones; approximately 91% are singletons. The sequenced sample was peripheral blood, obtained after pregnancy. These receptors were taken from a female donor with multiple sclerosis, enrolled in a pregnancy study.

The rearrangement joins TRBV5-4 to TRBJ1-2; no firm D call. Per germline, CDR1 SGHNT and CDR2 YYREEE (reference sequence). The CDR3 is made up of 12 amino acids. The germline V and J ends were trimmed by 4 bases and 6 bases, with 10 bases remaining between them. The DNA of the CDR3 is TGTGCCAGCAGCCGCTACGAAGATGGCTACACCTTC. Residues: CASSRYEDGYTF.

This clone has more than one count but fewer than ten. V gene TRBV7-9 combines with J gene TRBJ2-3, with a possible D match to TRBD2 (7 bases). V was pared by 5 bases and J by 2 bases, with 20 bases between. CDR1 and CDR2 from the germline V gene are SEHNR and FQNEAQ (reference sequence). This CDR3 is built from 17 residues. CDR3 in DNA: TGTGCCAGCAGCCACCGCCCGCGGGGGCTCCACACAGATACGCAGTATTTT. Residues: CASSHRPRGLHTDTQYF. Looking up the rest from reference TRBV7-9 and TRBJ2-3 gives the full variable domain: DTGVSQNPRHKITKRGQNVTFRCDPISEHNRLYWYRQTLGQGPEFLTYFQNEAQLEKSRLLSDRFSAERPKGSFSTLEIQRTEQGDSAMYLCASSHRPRGLHTDTQYFGPGTRLTVL.

The chain joins TRBV9 to TRBJ2-3; 9 bases align to TRBD1. The trim removed 6 bases at V and 0 bases at J, leaving 8 bases unmatched. There are 16 residues in the CDR3. The germline V gene encodes CDR1 SGDLS and CDR2 YYNGEE. The CDR3 loop is CASTPTGGHSTDTQYF. CDR3 in DNA: TGTGCCAGCACCCCTACAGGGGGCCATAGCACAGATACGCAGTATTTT.

V is TRBV9 and J is TRBJ1-2, with a tentative D call TRBD1 (6 bases). V dropped 4 bases and J dropped 0 bases, with 13 bases sitting between them. Germline V gene sequence: CDR1 SGDLS, CDR2 YYNGEE. The CDR3 is 15 residues long. The CDR3, as DNA: TGTGCCAGCAGCACGGACAGTTGGGCTAACTATGGCTACACCTTC. It translates to CASSTDSWANYGYTF.

The chain combines TRBV7-2 with TRBJ2-3; 7 positions agree with TRBD2. There are 14 residues in the CDR3. V shed 5 bases and J 1 base; nucleotides not matched to a gene: 3. Looked up from germline, CDR1 is SGHTA and CDR2 is FQGNSA. CDR3 in amino acids: CASSVTSGTDTQYF. The CDR3 nucleotides read TGTGCCAGCAGCGTCACTAGCGGCACAGATACGCAGTATTTT.

The V call is TRBV2, the J call TRBJ2-5, with 8 nucleotides matching TRBD1. The length of the CDR3 is 15 residues. In germline, CDR1 is SNHLY, CDR2 FYNNEI. V trimming: 7 bases; J trimming: 2 bases; junction bases outside the gene matches: 9. The CDR3 sequence: CASTPLTGGQETQYF. In nucleotides, the CDR3 is TGTGCCAGCACCCCCTTAACAGGGGGTCAAGAGACCCAGTACTTC. Filled out from reference TRBV2 and TRBJ2-5, the complete variable domain reads EPEVTQTPSHQVTQMGQEVILRCVPISNHLYFYWYRQILGQKVEFLVSFYNNEISEKSEIFDDQFSVERPDGSNFTLKIRSTKLEDSAMYFCASTPLTGGQETQYFGPGTRLLVL.

The chain employs TRBV6-5 and TRBJ1-2; 8 bases fit TRBD1. The CDR3 has 14 amino acids. CDR1 MNHEY and CDR2 SVGAGI come from the germline V gene. V shed 6 bases and J 3 bases; nucleotides not matched to a gene: 6. DNA of the CDR3: TGTGCCAGCAGGACAACGGACAGGGACTATGGCTACACCTTC. Amino acid sequence: CASRTTDRDYGYTF.

This clone was detected only a few times. V gene TRBV18 combines with J gene TRBJ2-7; 7 bases match TRBD1. The junction had 0 bases not matched to a gene; V was cut back by 3 bases and J by 1 base. CDR3 length: 13 amino acids. CDR1 and CDR2 (germline): KGHSH, LQKENI. CDR3 protein: CASSPGQSYEQYF. CDR3 DNA: TGTGCCAGCTCACCGGGACAGTCCTACGAGCAGTACTTC.

The rearrangement joins TRBV29-1 to TRBJ1-4; a possible D gene is TRBD1 (6 bases). Germline CDR1 reads SQVTM; CDR2 reads ANQGSEA. V was trimmed by 5 bases and J by 8 bases, leaving 15 bases between them. This CDR3 is 13 amino acids long. CDR3 loop: CSVRTGGREKLFF. The CDR3 bases are TGCAGCGTTAGAACGGGGGGCCGGGAAAAACTGTTTTTT.

The chain links TRBV9 to TRBJ2-3; perhaps TRBD1 as D (7 bases). From germline, CDR1 is SGDLS and CDR2 YYNGEE. Trimming pared 0 bases from V and 6 bases from J, leaving 14 bases between. This CDR3 has 15 amino acids. CDR3 region: CASSVDPGGWDTQYF. The CDR3 nucleotides read TGTGCCAGCAGCGTAGACCCAGGGGGGTGGGATACGCAGTATTTT.